One sample yielded the 2 T cell receptor beta chains listed below, sequenced in a study of cytomegalovirus exposure and HLA in healthy donors. The PCR contained 60 Vbeta and 13 Jbeta primers. Repertoires were generated with immunoSEQ multiplex PCR, while TCRdb's copy carries only in-frame clones and drops some. The table shows some 76,000 clones, with just over 70% occurring only once. Sequencing was performed on PBMCs. Receptors originate from a man aged 60 to 69 in good health and CMV-seropositive.

V usage is TRBV9 and J usage is TRBJ2-2; 10 bases align to TRBD2. Germline trimming cut 4 bases from V and 4 bases from J; bases unmatched to any gene: 19. Germline lookup yields CDR1 SGDLS and CDR2 YYNGEE. This CDR3 is 20 amino acids long. The CDR3 sequence: CASSPKFVTSGLYRTGELFF. CDR3 DNA: TGTGCCAGCAGCCCTAAGTTTGTGACTAGCGGGCTCTATCGCACCGGGGAGCTGTTTTTT.

This clone occurred once. The J gene is TRBJ1-5, the V gene TRBV6-1, with D hard to call. The V gene's germline CDR1 is MNHNS and CDR2 SASEGT. The length of the CDR3 is 15 residues. V lost 1 base and J lost 1, with 8 bases in between. The CDR3 loop reads CASSEGWQSNQPQHF. The CDR3 region has the DNA TGTGCCAGCAGTGAAGGATGGCAGAGCAATCAGCCCCAGCATTTT.